This TCR beta chain was recovered during a study of T cells in localized non-small cell lung cancer. Study-wide results and limits: Greater T cell density in blood accompanied longer overall survival. Tumor showed lower T cell clonality than uninvolved adjacent lung, where it was highest. The tumor had only one region sequenced, so heterogeneity remains possible. In adjacent lung, a median around 52 of the top 100 tumor clones were found.

Regarding this clone: Its matching antigen is unknown.

CDR1 and CDR2 from the germline V gene are MGHDK and SYGVNS. With 2 bases removed from V and 1 base from J, the gap between germline ends came to 11 bases. The CDR3 totals 15 residues. Data came from immunoSEQ multiplex PCR; TCRdb stores just in-frame clones and leaves some out. Among 55,000 or so clones listed, 60% to 85% were seen once. The specimen comprised PBMCs, sampled before any cancer treatment. This chain connects TRBV25-1 to TRBJ1-1; D gene ambiguous. This TCR came from a woman between 35 and 75 years old with stage II lung adenocarcinoma. The CDR3 protein is CASSEPDEPNTEAFF. The CDR3 nucleotides read TGTGCCAGCAGTGAACCCGACGAACCGAACACTGAAGCTTTCTTT.